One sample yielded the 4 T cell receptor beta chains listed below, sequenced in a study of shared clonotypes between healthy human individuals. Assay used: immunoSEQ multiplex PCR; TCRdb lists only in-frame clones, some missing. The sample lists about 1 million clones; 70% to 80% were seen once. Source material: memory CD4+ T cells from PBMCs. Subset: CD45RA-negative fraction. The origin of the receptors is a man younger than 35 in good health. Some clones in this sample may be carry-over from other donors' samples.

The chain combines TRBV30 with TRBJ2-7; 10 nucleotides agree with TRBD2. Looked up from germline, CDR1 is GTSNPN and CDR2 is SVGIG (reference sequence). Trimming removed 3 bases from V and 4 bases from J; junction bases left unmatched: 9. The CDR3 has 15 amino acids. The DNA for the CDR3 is TGTGCCTGGAGGCCGATAGGACTAGCGGCGTACGAGCAGTACTTC. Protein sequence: CAWRPIGLAAYEQYF.

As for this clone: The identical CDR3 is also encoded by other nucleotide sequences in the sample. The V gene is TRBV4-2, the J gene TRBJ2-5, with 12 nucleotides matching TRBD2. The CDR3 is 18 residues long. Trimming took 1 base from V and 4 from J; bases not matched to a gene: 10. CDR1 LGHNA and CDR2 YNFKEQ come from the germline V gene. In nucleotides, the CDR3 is TGTGCCAGCAGCCAAGGGCTAGCGGGAGGGCCTATAGGAGAGACCCAGTACTTC. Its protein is CASSQGLAGGPIGETQYF.

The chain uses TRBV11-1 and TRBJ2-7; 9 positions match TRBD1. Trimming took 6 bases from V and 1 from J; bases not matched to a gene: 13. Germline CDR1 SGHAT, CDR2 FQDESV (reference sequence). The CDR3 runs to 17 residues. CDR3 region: CASSRKYRDRVSYEQYF. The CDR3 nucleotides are TGTGCCAGCAGTCGTAAATACCGGGACAGGGTGTCCTACGAGCAGTACTTC.

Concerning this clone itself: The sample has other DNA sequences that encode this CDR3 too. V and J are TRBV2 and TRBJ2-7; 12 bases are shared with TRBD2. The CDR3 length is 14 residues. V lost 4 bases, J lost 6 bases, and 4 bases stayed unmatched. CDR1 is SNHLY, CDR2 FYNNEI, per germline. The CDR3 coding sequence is TGTGCCAGCAGTGCTGCTAGCGGGAGGGGCGAGCAGTACTTC. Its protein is CASSAASGRGEQYF. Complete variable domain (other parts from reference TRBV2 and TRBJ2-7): EPEVTQTPSHQVTQMGQEVILRCVPISNHLYFYWYRQILGQKVEFLVSFYNNEISEKSEIFDDQFSVERPDGSNFTLKIRSTKLEDSAMYFCASSAASGRGEQYFGPGTRLTVT.